What follows are 24 T cell receptor beta chains derived from one specimen sequenced in a study of a mutant IDH1 vaccine in newly diagnosed glioma. The table came from immunoSEQ multiplex PCR; TCRdb's copy has only in-frame clones and leaves some out. This table holds tens of thousands of clones, about 76% found once. What these receptors recognize is not known. Time point specified: week 23, last vaccination. Alongside topical imiquimod, each dose of vaccine comprised 300 ug of mutant IDH1 20-mer peptide. The sequencing here drew on PBMCs, taken from a glioma patient whose treatment included an IDH1 peptide vaccine. Receptors were obtained from a man in his fifties with glioma.

V and J are TRBV19 and TRBJ2-7, with 9 bases aligning to TRBD2. Germline assignment: CDR1 LNHDA and CDR2 SQIVND (reference sequence). CDR3 length: 16 residues. V trimming: 6 bases; J trimming: 0 bases; junction bases outside the gene matches: 9. The CDR3 sequence is CASSKASGGYSYEQYF. In DNA, the CDR3 is TGTGCCAGTAGCAAAGCAAGCGGGGGGTACTCCTACGAGCAGTACTTC.

The rearrangement uses TRBV13 and TRBJ2-5, with 7 bases lining up with TRBD1. CDR3 size: 14 residues. Germline CDR1 is PRHDT and CDR2 is FYEKMQ (reference sequence). Trimming took 5 bases from V and 6 from J; bases not matched to a gene: 9. As DNA, the CDR3 is TGTGCCAGCAGCGAGCTTACAGGGGCGAAGACCCAGTACTTC. Its translation: CASSELTGAKTQYF.

This chain uses TRBV2 with TRBJ1-6; TRBD1 agrees at 10 bases. V lost 6 bases to trimming and J lost 5 bases; unmatched junction nucleotides: 4. The CDR3 has 15 residues. Looked up from germline, CDR1 is SNHLY and CDR2 is FYNNEI. The chain's CDR3 is CASRGGTGDNSPLHF. CDR3 sequence (DNA): TGTGCCAGCAGGGGAGGGACAGGGGATAATTCACCCCTCCACTTT.

The chain uses TRBV10-3 and TRBJ2-1; TRBD2 aligns across 10 bases. Germline V gene data show CDR1 as ENHRY and CDR2 as SYGVKD. The CDR3 contains 13 residues. J lost 15 bases, V lost 2 bases, and 7 bases had no gene match. CDR3 sequence (DNA): TGTGCCATCAGTGAGGAGGTAGCGGGGGGTCCGTTCTTC. Protein: CAISEEVAGGPFF.

V is TRBV4-2 and J is TRBJ2-3, with D tentatively TRBD2 (5 bases). Germline values: CDR1 LGHNA, CDR2 YNFKEQ. This CDR3 region has 15 residues. V was shortened by 0 bases and J by 4 bases, with 11 bases between the two germline ends. The CDR3 coding sequence is TGTGCCAGCAGCCAAGAACCACGGGGTGCAGATACGCAGTATTTT. This sequence encodes CASSQEPRGADTQYF.

V is TRBV19 and J is TRBJ1-1; TRBD1 agrees at 8 bases. Trimming cost V 1 base and J 10 bases; bases outside gene matches: 5. This CDR3 spans 13 amino acids. CDR1 is LNHDA and CDR2 is SQIVND in the germline V gene (reference sequence). CDR3 sequence reads: CASSIVAGQGAFF. CDR3 in DNA: TGTGCCAGTAGTATAGTGGCCGGACAGGGAGCTTTCTTT.

The rearrangement links TRBV19 to TRBJ2-1; the match to TRBD2 covers 7 bases. Per germline, CDR1 LNHDA and CDR2 SQIVND (reference sequence). The CDR3 has 13 residues. V gave up 6 bases and J gave up 6 bases; unmatched junction bases: 5. CDR3 in DNA: TGTGCCAGTAGGGGTTCGGGGGGCAATGAGCAGTTCTTC. Protein sequence: CASRGSGGNEQFF.

The J gene is TRBJ2-7, the V gene TRBV5-4; possible D gene TRBD1, 5 bases. The germline V and J ends were trimmed by 2 bases and 6 bases, with 9 bases remaining between them. CDR3 size: 12 residues. Germline V gene sequence: CDR1 SGHNT, CDR2 YYREEE (reference sequence). DNA of the CDR3: TGTGCCAGCAGCTTAGGGGTTGGCGAGCAGTACTTC. This encodes CASSLGVGEQYF.

J is TRBJ1-5 and V is TRBV6-6; 9 bases match TRBD1. J lost 5 bases, V lost 0 bases, and 5 bases had no gene match. CDR1 and CDR2 from the germline V gene are MNHNY and SVGAGI (reference sequence). The CDR3 runs to 16 residues. In DNA form, the CDR3 reads TGTGCCAGCAGTTACTCGGTACAGGGGGCCCATCAGCCCCAGCATTTT. Residues: CASSYSVQGAHQPQHF.

The V and J genes are TRBV15 and TRBJ2-5; TRBD2 aligns across 8 bases. There are 15 residues in the CDR3. V lost 1 base, J lost 7 bases, and 8 bases stayed unmatched. Per the germline V gene, CDR1 is LNHNV and CDR2 is YYDKDF (reference sequence). The CDR3 reads CATSRVGGGPGTQYF. The CDR3 bases are TGTGCCACCAGCAGAGTTGGCGGGGGGCCCGGGACCCAGTACTTC.

The chain uses TRBV9 and TRBJ2-5; D is unresolved. This CDR3 is 14 amino acids long. Germline CDR1 SGDLS, CDR2 YYNGEE. V was clipped by 4 bases and J by 1 base, with 11 bases between them. Here the CDR3 DNA reads TGTGCCAGCAGCTTTCGAGTGGGCCAAGAGACCCAGTACTTC. This gives the protein CASSFRVGQETQYF.

J is TRBJ2-7 and V is TRBV10-3, with D hard to call. The CDR3 runs 11 residues. Trimming cost V 6 bases and J 4 bases, with 7 bases left between them. Germline CDR1 is ENHRY and CDR2 is SYGVKD. The CDR3 nucleotides are TGTGCCATCAGCCAAAGTTACGAGCAGTACTTC. Its translation is CAISQSYEQYF.

This chain connects TRBV5-1 to TRBJ2-2; 12 bases fit TRBD2. Trimming took 3 bases from V and 5 from J; bases not matched to a gene: 11. CDR1 and CDR2 (germline): SGHRS, YFSETQ. The CDR3 spans 18 residues. The CDR3 coding sequence is TGCGCCAGCAGCTCCACACCCCTAGCGGGGGGGAGTACCGGGGAGCTGTTTTTT. This codes for CASSSTPLAGGSTGELFF.

The rearrangement uses TRBV5-5 and TRBJ2-1; tentatively, D is TRBD1 (6 bases). Looked up from germline, CDR1 is SGHKS and CDR2 is YYEKEE (reference sequence). CDR3 size: 14 residues. V lost 2 bases, J lost 5 bases, and 11 bases lay in between. The CDR3 is CASSFTGNDNEQFF. DNA of the CDR3: TGTGCCAGCAGCTTTACAGGGAACGACAATGAGCAGTTCTTC.

The rearrangement uses TRBV5-4 and TRBJ2-7, with a possible D match to TRBD2 (5 bases). V dropped 2 bases and J dropped 2 bases, with 14 bases sitting between them. This CDR3 comprises 15 residues. The germline V gene encodes CDR1 SGHNT and CDR2 YYREEE (reference sequence). DNA for the CDR3: TGTGCCAGCAGCTTTGGAGGCCTTGGGGCCTACGAGCAGTACTTC. Translated, it gives CASSFGGLGAYEQYF.

The chain combines TRBV5-1 with TRBJ2-5; the match to TRBD1 covers 9 bases. The length of the CDR3 is 15 residues. Trimming cost V 4 bases and J 1 base; bases outside gene matches: 5. In germline, CDR1 is SGHRS, CDR2 YFSETQ. CDR3 residues: CASSKGQGLQETQYF. In DNA, the CDR3 is TGCGCCAGCAGCAAGGGACAGGGACTCCAAGAGACCCAGTACTTC.

This chain connects TRBV2 to TRBJ1-4; weak D call: TRBD1 (5 bases). CDR3 length equals 15 residues. Trimming removed 4 bases at V and 0 bases at J, with 9 bases between. CDR1 is SNHLY and CDR2 is FYNNEI in the germline V gene. CDR3 loop: CASSAQGATNEKLFF. CDR3 nucleotides: TGTGCCAGCAGTGCCCAGGGAGCAACTAATGAAAAACTGTTTTTT.

This clone occurred once. The chain combines TRBV6-1 with TRBJ1-3; D not resolved. The CDR3 length is 16 residues. V was cut by 3 bases and J by 0 bases, with 12 bases left in between. Germline V gene data show CDR1 as MNHNS and CDR2 as SASEGT. The CDR3 reads CASSDPGTASGNTIYF. In nucleotides, the CDR3 is TGTGCCAGCAGTGACCCCGGTACCGCCTCTGGAAACACCATATATTTT.

Only one count was recorded for this clone. The chain has TRBV11-2 and TRBJ2-1; D is ambiguous. V was trimmed by 5 bases and J by 7 bases, leaving 12 bases between them. The V gene's germline CDR1 is SGHAT and CDR2 FQNNGV. The CDR3 length is 13 residues. The chain's CDR3 is CASSPLVGNEQFF. CDR3 nucleotides: TGTGCCAGCAGCCCCCTGGTGGGGAATGAGCAGTTCTTC. The entire variable domain, with the rest obtained from reference TRBV11-2 and TRBJ2-1, is as follows: EAGVAQSPRYKIIEKRQSVAFWCNPISGHATLYWYQQILGQGPKLLIQFQNNGVVDDSQLPKDRFSAERLKGVDSTLKIQPAKLEDSAVYLCASSPLVGNEQFFGPGTRLTVL.

The chain employs TRBV6-1 and TRBJ2-7; tentatively, D is TRBD1 or TRBD2 (6 bases each). This CDR3 has 15 residues. Germline V gives CDR1 MNHNS, CDR2 SASEGT. V shed 4 bases and J shed 0 bases, with 13 bases lying between them. CDR3 region: CASSGQEGVSYEQYF. The CDR3 coding sequence is TGTGCCAGCAGTGGACAGGAGGGGGTCTCCTACGAGCAGTACTTC.

The rearrangement links TRBV21-1 to TRBJ2-2; the table's D gene call, TRBD2, was not cross checked with the DNA. TRBV21-1 is noted as a pseudogene. This CDR3 region has 14 residues. Here the CDR3 reads CASSTGGGTGELFF. The CDR3 region has the DNA TGTGCCAGCAGCACAGGTGGAGGGACCGGGGAGCTGTTTTTT.

CDR3 sequence reads: CASIRSQGTDTQYF. The DNA of the CDR3 is TGTGCCAGCATCCGGTCGCAGGGAACAGATACGCAGTATTTT. This rearrangement joins TRBV2 to TRBJ2-3; tentatively, D is TRBD1 (5 bases). V lost 7 bases and J 3 bases, leaving 14 bases between the germline ends. The CDR3 extends over 14 amino acids. Germline V CDR1 and CDR2: SNHLY, FYNNEI.

A few counts support this clone. The chain has TRBV9 and TRBJ2-3, with D tentatively TRBD2 (6 bases). The CDR3 length is 14 residues. Germline CDR1 and CDR2: SGDLS and YYNGEE. V lost 6 bases and J lost 0, with 11 bases in between. The CDR3 spells CASTRGTSTDTQYF. CDR3 DNA: TGTGCCAGCACCCGAGGGACTAGCACAGATACGCAGTATTTT.

The rearrangement uses TRBV4-1 and TRBJ2-7; 9 positions match TRBD1. CDR1 MGHRA and CDR2 YSYEKL come from the germline V gene. Germline trimming cut 1 base from V and 4 bases from J; bases unmatched to any gene: 5. CDR3 size: 15 residues. CDR3 sequence: CASSQVGTGMYEQYF. The CDR3 nucleotides read TGCGCCAGCAGCCAAGTTGGGACAGGGATGTACGAGCAGTACTTC.